This is a list of T cell receptor beta chains from one sample in a study of blood T cell repertoires in COVID-19. Repertoires were generated with immunoSEQ multiplex PCR, while TCRdb's copy carries only in-frame clones and drops some. Of roughly 410,000 clones in the sample, about 90% were seen once. Material: peripheral blood. The receptors were gathered from a man aged 35 to 55 with acute or convalescent COVID-19. CDR3s leave out the opening cysteine and the closing phenylalanine or tryptophan. Part of the rows lack a size; the others show once, few, many or a class for expanded clones.

abundance	v_gene	j_gene	CDR3aa
once	TRBV10-3	TRBJ1-4	ATSPGQEHEKLF
NA	TRBV27	TRBJ2-2	ASSPGVIAGELF
NA	TRBV9	TRBJ2-7	ASSVAGGSAYEQY
NA	TRBV27	TRBJ2-3	ASSLWGGGAYTQY
NA	TRBV4-3	TRBJ1-2	ASSQVPGRNYGYT
NA	TRBV6-5	TRBJ1-2	ASSKGQGGGYT
NA	TRBV11-2	TRBJ1-2	ASSSGLNYGYT
NA	TRBV27	TRBJ1-2	ASSRNPGTGGGYT
NA	TRBV30	TRBJ1-4	AWGGPGYNEKLF
NA	TRBV5-8	TRBJ2-1	ASGPRSGTPAYNEQF
NA	TRBV19	TRBJ1-6	ASSMGDSRFGRNSPLH
NA	TRBV7-2	TRBJ1-2	ASSLGDRVAYGYT
NA	TRBV5-1	TRBJ2-3	ASSLPLSRTSGIPDTQY
once	TRBV5-1	TRBJ1-6	ASSLGARSSPLH
NA	TRBV7-8	TRBJ1-3	ASSPNRTGYFRNTIY
NA	TRBV6-5	TRBJ1-4	ASSYTGLGEKLF
NA	TRBV5-8	TRBJ2-7	ASTPGGGRTYEQY
NA	TRBV4-1	TRBJ1-2	ASRYRSGQGSGYT
NA	TRBV28	TRBJ2-7	ASSFTGAYEQY
NA	TRBV28	TRBJ1-2	ASSPPGGRGYT
NA	TRBV14	TRBJ2-1	ASSQDLAARRNEQF
NA	TRBV5-1	TRBJ2-3	ASSLAGLATSTDTQY
NA	TRBV7-2	TRBJ1-6	ASSSSTGAGSSPLH
NA	TRBV5-1	TRBJ1-1	ASSPELSITEAF
NA	TRBV12-3/TRBV12-4	TRBJ1-4	ASKAGVSEKLF
NA	TRBV10-3	TRBJ1-1	AISARLMNTEAF
NA	TRBV19	TRBJ2-7	ASSIVGQGTYEQY
NA	TRBV7-2	TRBJ1-2	ASSPGRRYT
NA	TRBV5-1	TRBJ2-5	ASSLDPSNQETQY
NA	TRBV5-8	TRBJ2-2	ASSLGRIRNTGELF
few	TRBV7-2	TRBJ1-1	ASSMTGSHTEAF
NA	TRBV5-6	TRBJ2-1	ASSWAGVGDEQF
NA	TRBV9	TRBJ2-7	ASSVEGDGSYEQY
NA	TRBV10-3	TRBJ1-2	AISGTGARGYT
NA	TRBV11-2	TRBJ1-1	ASSPGFVTEAF
NA	TRBV29-1	TRBJ1-1	SAYTELNTEAF
NA	TRBV7-8	TRBJ2-3	ASSPGTSGRDTQY
NA	TRBV7-9	TRBJ1-2	ASSLRRAVSYGYT
NA	TRBV5-1	TRBJ2-2	ASSPLAGSNTGELF
NA	TRBV5-4	TRBJ2-7	ASSPESRVYEQY
NA	TRBV28	TRBJ2-7	ASNHNRGTEQY
NA	TRBV13	TRBJ2-1	ASSSGLPQPPNEQF
NA	TRBV20-1	TRBJ2-3	SASRRGSGTWNTQY
NA	TRBV5-4	TRBJ2-5	ASSSSGGAKETQY
NA	TRBV7-2	TRBJ2-2	ASSLVWGRGTGELF
NA	TRBV9	TRBJ2-4	ASSVTAYPPSVGKNIQY
NA	TRBV5-1	TRBJ2-5	ASSLVGAKETQY
NA	TRBV12-3/TRBV12-4	TRBJ2-1	ASSWGGYNEQF
NA	TRBV20-1	TRBJ2-3	SASLAGGPTSTDTQY
NA	TRBV27	TRBJ2-1	ASRSSGSSYNEQF
NA	TRBV19	TRBJ2-2	ASSIRRGELF
NA	TRBV19	TRBJ2-3	ASPHRVLEPSTDTQY
NA	TRBV10-3	TRBJ1-2	AIRPSQGDYGYT
few	TRBV3-1/TRBV3-2	TRBJ1-1	ASSGTGVNTEAF
NA	TRBV11-2	TRBJ1-4	ASSLGGGPEKLF
NA	TRBV5-8	TRBJ1-1	ASSGWTVMNTEAF
NA	TRBV27	TRBJ2-7	ASSFGRTDYEQY
NA	TRBV5-1	TRBJ1-1	ASSTGQNTEAF
NA	TRBV5-1	TRBJ2-7	ASSLEGTSVPYEQY
NA	TRBV28	TRBJ1-1	ASSSRNPTGAF